Following are 28 T cell receptor beta chains from one sample sequenced in a study of blood T cell repertoires in COVID-19. Profiling relied on immunoSEQ multiplex PCR, and the TCRdb table lists in-frame clones only, not all of them. The profile covers tens of thousands of clones, with around 88% appearing a single time and roughly 5% taken by the ten largest. Sequencing was done on a sample of peripheral blood. These receptors were taken from a man in his 60s with acute or convalescent COVID-19.

This clone was detected only a few times. The V call is TRBV30, the J call TRBJ1-3; D uncertain. This CDR3 is built from 15 residues. Germline V gene sequence: CDR1 GTSNPN, CDR2 SVGIG (reference sequence). Trimming shortened V by 2 bases and J by 4 bases, and 15 bases separated the two germline ends. Here the CDR3 DNA reads TGTGCCTGGAGTCGAGGGAGTACAACGGGAAACACCATATATTTT. Translation gives CAWSRGSTTGNTIYF.

A single count supports this clone. The CDR3 loop is CASSQDLPGFYNEQFF. In nucleotides, the CDR3 is TGCGCCAGCAGCCAAGATCTGCCGGGGTTCTACAATGAGCAGTTCTTC. The chain couples TRBV4-3 to TRBJ2-1; D may be TRBD2 (5 bases). This CDR3 is 16 amino acids long. CDR1 LGHNA and CDR2 YSLEER come from the germline V gene. The germline V and J ends were trimmed by 0 bases and 3 bases, with 12 bases remaining between them.

The rearrangement joins TRBV5-1 to TRBJ1-2; 8 bases agree with TRBD1. Trimming cost V 1 base and J 2 bases; bases outside gene matches: 7. This CDR3 is 16 amino acids long. CDR1 is SGHRS and CDR2 is YFSETQ in the germline V gene. The CDR3: CASSLWETGENYGYTF. The CDR3 coding sequence is TGCGCCAGCAGCTTGTGGGAGACAGGGGAGAACTATGGCTACACCTTC.

CDR3 coding DNA: TGTGCCAGCAGCACGCAGGGGTTTGAGCAGTACTTC. Translation gives CASSTQGFEQYF. V is TRBV11-2 and J is TRBJ2-7; TRBD1 might be the D (6 bases). Germline V gene data show CDR1 as SGHAT and CDR2 as FQNNGV. This CDR3 region has 12 residues. Trimming pared 5 bases from V and 7 bases from J, leaving 12 bases between.

The table lists this clone with a few counts. In nucleotides, the CDR3 is TGTGCCAGCAGTACACAGGGTTTCGGCTATGGCTACACCTTC. Its translation is CASSTQGFGYGYTF. The chain uses TRBV6-5 and TRBJ1-2; TRBD1 is a possible D gene (6 bases). From germline, CDR1 is MNHEY and CDR2 SVGAGI. Trimming shortened V by 5 bases and J by 4 bases, and 14 bases separated the two germline ends. The CDR3 is 14 amino acids.

The V and J genes are TRBV10-2 and TRBJ1-1, with D unresolved. Germline CDR1 reads WSHSY; CDR2 reads SAAADI. V was cut by 5 bases and J by 2 bases, with 12 bases left in between. This CDR3 has 14 amino acids. The CDR3 region is CASSYSVGNTEAFF. Here the CDR3 DNA reads TGCGCCAGCAGTTACAGTGTTGGTAACACTGAAGCTTTCTTT.

CDR3 in amino acids: CATSSGTSDTQYF. CDR3 nucleotide sequence: TGTGCCACCAGCTCTGGGACTTCAGATACGCAGTATTTT. This chain joins TRBV15 and TRBJ2-3; D possibly corresponds to TRBD2 (6 bases). Germline V lookup: CDR1 LNHNV, CDR2 YYDKDF (reference sequence). CDR3 length equals 13 residues. The V and J ends lost 5 bases and 4 bases respectively, with 10 bases between them.

The J gene is TRBJ1-5, the V gene TRBV19, with 8 bases lining up with TRBD1. Looked up from germline, CDR1 is LNHDA and CDR2 is SQIVND (reference sequence). The CDR3 is 14 residues long. Losses at the gene ends were 5 bases for V and 1 base for J; bases not matched to a gene: 1. The DNA of the CDR3 is TGTGCCAGTAGTGACAGGGGAAGCAATCAGCCCCAGCATTTT. Its translation: CASSDRGSNQPQHF.

The genes are TRBV5-1 and TRBJ2-3; 10 bases align to TRBD1. J lost 5 bases, V lost 4 bases, and 7 bases had no gene match. The CDR3 covers 15 residues. Germline CDR1 SGHRS, CDR2 YFSETQ. The CDR3 DNA is TGCGCCAGCAGCCGATCCGGGACAGGGGAAGATACGCAGTATTTT. Encoded protein: CASSRSGTGEDTQYF.

This chain connects TRBV29-1 to TRBJ1-4; 11 bases align to TRBD1. The CDR3 spans 13 residues. From germline, CDR1 is SQVTM and CDR2 ANQGSEA. J lost 7 bases, V lost 6 bases, and 4 bases had no gene match. DNA for the CDR3: TGCAGCGTCGCCGGGACAGGGGGTGAAAAACTGTTTTTT. As protein: CSVAGTGGEKLFF.

V gene TRBV2 combines with J gene TRBJ1-3, with a possible D match to TRBD1 (5 bases). Germline assignment: CDR1 SNHLY and CDR2 FYNNEI. The CDR3 is 15 amino acids. V was trimmed by 3 bases and J by 4 bases, leaving 13 bases between them. CDR3 loop: CASSEDTARGNTIYF. The CDR3 DNA reads as TGTGCCAGCAGTGAGGACACCGCTCGCGGAAACACCATATATTTT. The whole variable domain, filled in from reference TRBV2 and TRBJ1-3, reads EPEVTQTPSHQVTQMGQEVILRCVPISNHLYFYWYRQILGQKVEFLVSFYNNEISEKSEIFDDQFSVERPDGSNFTLKIRSTKLEDSAMYFCASSEDTARGNTIYFGEGSWLTVV.

The chain carries TRBV9 and TRBJ1-5; TRBD1 might be the D (5 bases). The length of the CDR3 is 14 residues. The germline V gene encodes CDR1 SGDLS and CDR2 YYNGEE. V shed 4 bases and J shed 6 bases, with 14 bases lying between them. This CDR3 reads CASSPGNDRQPQHF. The CDR3 bases are TGTGCCAGCAGCCCAGGGAATGACCGTCAGCCCCAGCATTTT. The whole variable domain, filled in from reference TRBV9 and TRBJ1-5, reads DSGVTQTPKHLITATGQRVTLRCSPRSGDLSVYWYQQSLDQGLQFLIQYYNGEERAKGNILERFSAQQFPDLHSELNLSSLELGDSALYFCASSPGNDRQPQHFGDGTRLSIL.

This chain joins TRBV7-9 and TRBJ1-2, with D unclear. CDR1 is SEHNR and CDR2 is FQNEAQ in the germline V gene (reference sequence). The CDR3 has 13 residues. V was trimmed by 4 bases and J by 4 bases, leaving 10 bases between them. The DNA of the CDR3 is TGTGCCAGCAGCTCGTCTTCCCTCTATGGCTACACCTTC. Translating it yields CASSSSSLYGYTF.

V usage is TRBV18 and J usage is TRBJ2-3, with a tentative D call TRBD2 (5 bases). The CDR3 contains 14 residues. Germline V gene data show CDR1 as KGHSH and CDR2 as LQKENI. The V and J ends lost 0 bases and 3 bases respectively, with 7 bases between them. DNA for the CDR3: TGTGCCAGCTCACCACCCGCGGGTACAGATACGCAGTATTTT. This gives the protein CASSPPAGTDTQYF. The full variable domain, its missing parts supplied by reference TRBV18 and TRBJ2-3, is NAGVMQNPRHLVRRRGQEARLRCSPMKGHSHVYWYRQLPEEGLKFMVYLQKENIIDESGMPKERFSAEFPKEGPSILRIQQVVRGDSAAYFCASSPPAGTDTQYFGPGTRLTVL.

The rearrangement joins TRBV7-2 to TRBJ1-2; possible D gene TRBD1, 6 bases. Germline V CDR1 and CDR2: SGHTA, FQGNSA. The CDR3 is 14 amino acids. V lost 1 base, J lost 4 bases, and 10 bases lay in between. The CDR3 protein is CASSLGTGIYGYTF. CDR3 bases: TGTGCCAGCAGCTTAGGTACAGGGATCTATGGCTACACCTTC.

This clone was seen only a few times. V and J are TRBV5-5 and TRBJ2-3; 8 bases agree with TRBD2. This CDR3 has 15 amino acids. Losses at the gene ends were 3 bases for V and 5 bases for J; bases not matched to a gene: 8. Germline V gene lookup returns CDR1 SGHKS and CDR2 YYEKEE (reference sequence). Here the CDR3 DNA reads TGTGCCAGCAGCTCTACCGGGACTAGAGAAGATACGCAGTATTTT. Translating it yields CASSSTGTREDTQYF. The entire variable domain, with the rest obtained from reference TRBV5-5 and TRBJ2-3, is as follows: DAGVTQSPTHLIKTRGQQVTLRCSPISGHKSVSWYQQVLGQGPQFIFQYYEKEERGRGNFPDRFSARQFPNYSSELNVNALLLGDSALYLCASSSTGTREDTQYFGPGTRLTVL.

The rearrangement links TRBV12-5 to TRBJ2-1; weak D call: TRBD1 (6 bases). V lost 4 bases, J lost 2 bases, and 18 bases lay in between. Germline-derived CDR1 and CDR2 are LGHNT and FRNRAP. The CDR3 is 17 residues long. The CDR3 DNA reads as TGTGCTAGTGGTTCGGTAGTGGTGGGGGCCCCCTACAATGAGCAGTTCTTC. This gives the protein CASGSVVVGAPYNEQFF.

V and J are TRBV10-2 and TRBJ1-1; 9 nucleotides agree with TRBD1. Looked up from germline, CDR1 is WSHSY and CDR2 is SAAADI. V was clipped by 5 bases and J by 10 bases; unmatched bases: 8. This CDR3 has 13 amino acids. CDR3 sequence: CASSKGQGLGAFF. CDR3 nucleotide sequence: TGCGCCAGCAGTAAAGGACAGGGGCTGGGAGCTTTCTTT.

This clone was picked up one time. The rearrangement links TRBV4-1 to TRBJ2-7; TRBD1 matches at 10 bases. This CDR3 has 18 residues. V lost 2 bases to trimming and J lost 3 bases; unmatched junction nucleotides: 13. Germline loops: CDR1 MGHRA, CDR2 YSYEKL. This CDR3 is CASSQQPPLGQGNYEQYF. In nucleotides, the CDR3 is TGCGCCAGCAGCCAACAACCGCCCTTGGGACAGGGGAACTACGAGCAGTACTTC.

CDR3 residues: CATNAGGFSYEQYF. The CDR3 coding sequence is TGTGCCACCAATGCCGGGGGGTTTTCCTACGAGCAGTACTTC. The genes are TRBV2 and TRBJ2-7; 7 nucleotides agree with TRBD2. Trimming cost V 10 bases and J 1 base; bases outside gene matches: 10. Germline-derived CDR1 and CDR2 are SNHLY and FYNNEI. The CDR3 length is 14 residues.

The rearrangement uses TRBV6-5 and TRBJ2-4; tentatively, D is TRBD1 (6 bases). The CDR3 is made up of 15 amino acids. V lost 6 bases and J lost 0, with 12 bases in between. Germline CDR1 reads MNHEY; CDR2 reads SVGAGI. The DNA of the CDR3 is TGTGCCAGCAGGGGCCAGGGGATAGCCAAAAACATTCAGTACTTC. It translates to CASRGQGIAKNIQYF.

The chain uses TRBV19 and TRBJ2-7; perhaps TRBD2 as D (6 bases). V was cut by 5 bases and J by 3 bases, with 17 bases left in between. This CDR3 has 15 residues. Germline V gene sequence: CDR1 LNHDA, CDR2 SQIVND (reference sequence). The CDR3 region is CASSVTSSALYEQYF. The CDR3, as DNA: TGTGCCAGTAGTGTCACTAGCTCGGCCCTCTACGAGCAGTACTTC. The complete variable domain, with remaining parts taken from reference TRBV19 and TRBJ2-7, reads DGGITQSPKYLFRKEGQNVTLSCEQNLNHDAMYWYRQDPGQGLRLIYYSQIVNDFQKGDIAEGYSVSREKKESFPLTVTSAQKNPTAFYLCASSVTSSALYEQYFGPGTRLTVT.

This chain links TRBV7-7 with TRBJ2-1, with TRBD2 matching over 10 bases. The CDR3 is made up of 22 amino acids. Looked up from germline, CDR1 is SSHAT and CDR2 is FNYEAQ (reference sequence). The junction had 21 bases not matched to a gene; V was cut back by 4 bases and J by 0 bases. The DNA of the CDR3 is TGTGCCAGCAGCTCGCCCCCGGTCGTAAGCGGGGGGGCCACACCCTCCTACAATGAGCAGTTCTTC. This encodes CASSSPPVVSGGATPSYNEQFF.

The count of this clone is one. V and J are TRBV10-3 and TRBJ2-2, with TRBD2 matching over 7 bases. The J segment lost 3 bases and the V segment lost 6 bases, leaving 4 bases of the junction unmatched. The CDR3 contains 14 residues. Germline V CDR1 and CDR2: ENHRY, SYGVKD. This chain's CDR3 is CAIRTAGDTGELFF. The CDR3, as DNA: TGTGCCATCAGGACCGCGGGAGACACCGGGGAGCTGTTTTTT.

The rearrangement links TRBV28 to TRBJ1-3; D is ambiguous. V was cut by 6 bases and J by 0 bases, with 9 bases left in between. The germline V gene encodes CDR1 MDHEN and CDR2 SYDVKM. This CDR3 contains 14 residues. The CDR3 spells CASRGPVSGNTIYF. The CDR3 coding sequence is TGTGCCAGCAGGGGCCCCGTCTCTGGAAACACCATATATTTT. The whole variable domain, filled in from reference TRBV28 and TRBJ1-3, reads DVKVTQSSRYLVKRTGEKVFLECVQDMDHENMFWYRQDPGLGLRLIYFSYDVKMKEKGDIPEGYSVSREKKERFSLILESASTNQTSMYLCASRGPVSGNTIYFGEGSWLTVV.

This chain links TRBV6-5 with TRBJ2-7; 9 positions match TRBD2. Trimming took 8 bases from V and 5 from J; bases not matched to a gene: 7. Germline CDR1 is MNHEY and CDR2 is SVGAGI. The CDR3 spans 13 residues. The CDR3 bases are TGTGCCAGCGTGCCAGCGGGGGGTGACGAGCAGTACTTC. This gives the protein CASVPAGGDEQYF.

The V call is TRBV19, the J call TRBJ2-3; no clear D gene. In germline, CDR1 is LNHDA, CDR2 SQIVND (reference sequence). The CDR3 is 14 residues long. V was shortened by 3 bases and J by 6 bases, with 13 bases between the two germline ends. CDR3 sequence reads: CASSMLTTRDTQYF. The CDR3 coding sequence is TGTGCCAGTAGTATGTTAACAACACGCGATACGCAGTATTTT.

CDR3 nucleotide sequence: TGTGCCAGCAGAAAGGACAGGGGGGTGGGGGAGCAGTACTTC. This encodes CASRKDRGVGEQYF. The chain combines TRBV5-4 with TRBJ2-7, with 10 positions matching TRBD1. After removal of 5 bases from V and 7 bases from J, the junction contained 9 bases not matched to a gene. The CDR3 has 14 amino acids. The V gene's germline CDR1 is SGHNT and CDR2 YYREEE (reference sequence).